This is a list of T cell receptor beta chains from one sample in a study of blood T cell repertoires in COVID-19. Method: immunoSEQ multiplex PCR; TCRdb's copy keeps in-frame clones and lacks some. Of approximately 62,000 clones in the sample, 76% are singletons; the top ten hold 5% to 7%. Sequencing was done on a sample of peripheral blood. The receptor source for this set is a woman aged 50 to 60 with active or convalescent COVID-19. Each CDR3 is given with its conserved first and last residue. Fields, in order: D gene, V gene, clone size, J gene, CDR3 length, CDR3 DNA, CDR3 protein. D genes are given only for firm matches. A row's size may be missing; if present it is once, few, many or a size class.

D: -
V: TRBV19
size: -
J: TRBJ1-5
length: 16
DNA: TGTGCCAGTAGTATCTCGGGGACTCCCTACGGTCAGCCCCAGCATTTT
CDR3: CASSISGTPYGQPQHF

D: -
V: TRBV19
size: -
J: TRBJ1-1
length: 14
DNA: TGTGCCAGTAGTATAGACAGCGTGAACACTGAAGCTTTCTTT
CDR3: CASSIDSVNTEAFF

D: -
V: TRBV19
size: -
J: TRBJ2-7
length: 14
DNA: TGTGCCAGTAGTATACAGGAAAGGACCTACGAGCAGTACTTC
CDR3: CASSIQERTYEQYF

D: -
V: TRBV12-5
size: few
J: TRBJ2-7
length: 13
DNA: TGTGCTAGTGTTGACTCAAGCTCCTACGAGCAGTACTTC
CDR3: CASVDSSSYEQYF

D: TRBD1
V: TRBV27
size: -
J: TRBJ2-2
length: 19
DNA: TGTGCCAGCCTCTTCCACGGGACAGGAACTCAAGGGGACACCGGGGAGCTGTTTTTT
CDR3: CASLFHGTGTQGDTGELFF

D: TRBD1
V: TRBV7-9
size: once
J: TRBJ2-2
length: 15
DNA: TGTGCCAGCAGCTCCCCGACAGGGGCCACCGGGGAGCTGTTTTTT
CDR3: CASSSPTGATGELFF

D: TRBD1
V: TRBV2
size: -
J: TRBJ1-6
length: 16
DNA: TGTGCCAGCAGAAAACTCGGACAGGGGGAGGTATCACCCCTCCACTTT
CDR3: CASRKLGQGEVSPLHF

D: TRBD1
V: TRBV5-5
size: few
J: TRBJ2-1
length: 17
DNA: TGTGCCAGCAGCTCAACCTTACAGGGGTTCGGGTACAATGAGCAGTTCTTC
CDR3: CASSSTLQGFGYNEQFF

D: -
V: TRBV6-2/TRBV6-3
size: -
J: TRBJ2-2
length: 16
DNA: TGTGCCAGCAGTTCACAGGAACTGGGGGCCACCGGGGAGCTGTTTTTT
CDR3: CASSSQELGATGELFF

D: TRBD1
V: TRBV24-1
size: -
J: TRBJ1-4
length: 14
DNA: TGTGCCACCAGTACACAGGGGAACCGTGAAAAACTGTTTTTT
CDR3: CATSTQGNREKLFF

D: TRBD2
V: TRBV6-4
size: -
J: TRBJ2-3
length: 16
DNA: TGTGCCAGCAGCCCCGGACTAGCGGGGAGCACAGATACGCAGTATTTT
CDR3: CASSPGLAGSTDTQYF

D: TRBD2
V: TRBV5-1
size: -
J: TRBJ2-1
length: 14
DNA: TGCGCCAGCAGTCTAGCGGGAGGGCCGAATGAGCAGTTCTTC
CDR3: CASSLAGGPNEQFF

D: TRBD1
V: TRBV9
size: -
J: TRBJ1-1
length: 12
DNA: TGTGCCAGCAGCCGGGACAGCCCTGAAGCTTTCTTT
CDR3: CASSRDSPEAFF

D: TRBD2
V: TRBV3-1/TRBV3-2
size: -
J: TRBJ2-1
length: 14
DNA: TGTGCCAGCAGCCGTCTAGCGGGAGGGATTGAGCAGTTCTTC
CDR3: CASSRLAGGIEQFF

D: -
V: TRBV30
size: -
J: TRBJ1-2
length: 13
DNA: TGTGCCTGGAGTGTACAGGTGAACTATGGCTACACCTTC
CDR3: CAWSVQVNYGYTF

D: TRBD2
V: TRBV5-1
size: -
J: TRBJ2-2
length: 15
DNA: TGCGCCAGCAGTTCACTAGCGGGAGTTTCCGGGGAGCTGTTTTTT
CDR3: CASSSLAGVSGELFF

D: TRBD2
V: TRBV6-1
size: -
J: TRBJ2-4
length: 18
DNA: TGTGCCAGCAGTGCATTGAAACTAGCGGGAGCAGCCAAAAACATTCAGTACTTC
CDR3: CASSALKLAGAAKNIQYF

D: -
V: TRBV30
size: few
J: TRBJ1-2
length: 16
DNA: TGTGCCTGGAGTCAGGGATGGACCCCTTCGGACTATGGCTACACCTTC
CDR3: CAWSQGWTPSDYGYTF

D: -
V: TRBV5-1
size: -
J: TRBJ1-1
length: 13
DNA: TGCGCCAGCAGGATTCCAGGGGACACTGAAGCTTTCTTT
CDR3: CASRIPGDTEAFF

D: -
V: TRBV5-4
size: -
J: TRBJ2-7
length: 14
DNA: TGTGCCAGCAGCTTGGGGGGCCTGTCCTACGAGCAGTACTTC
CDR3: CASSLGGLSYEQYF

D: -
V: TRBV7-3
size: -
J: TRBJ2-3
length: 14
DNA: TGTGCCAGCAGCTTATGGGCTCGCACAGATACGCAGTATTTT
CDR3: CASSLWARTDTQYF

D: -
V: TRBV2
size: many
J: TRBJ1-1
length: 13
DNA: TGTGCCAGCAGTGTCGGAGAGAACACTGAAGCTTTCTTT
CDR3: CASSVGENTEAFF

D: -
V: TRBV19
size: -
J: TRBJ2-7
length: 14
DNA: TGTGCCAGTAGTATGACAGTTCGATCCTACGAGCAGTACTTC
CDR3: CASSMTVRSYEQYF

D: -
V: TRBV27
size: -
J: TRBJ2-4
length: 15
DNA: TGTGCCAGCAATCCAACAGGGCCCCCATGGAACATTCAGTACTTC
CDR3: CASNPTGPPWNIQYF

D: -
V: TRBV11-2
size: -
J: TRBJ2-3
length: 13
DNA: TGTGCCAGCAGCTTCGACATGGCAGATACGCAGTATTTT
CDR3: CASSFDMADTQYF

D: TRBD2
V: TRBV4-2
size: -
J: TRBJ2-1
length: 13
DNA: TGTGCCAGCGCAACTAGCGGGAGCAATGAGCAGTTCTTC
CDR3: CASATSGSNEQFF

D: TRBD2
V: TRBV5-1
size: -
J: TRBJ2-5
length: 15
DNA: TGCGCCAGCAGCCCGGGACTAGCGGGACAAGAGACCCAGTACTTC
CDR3: CASSPGLAGQETQYF

D: -
V: TRBV21-1
size: -
J: TRBJ1-2
length: 16
DNA: TGTGCCAGCAGCAAAGCGCAAGGGGAGGGAGTGGATGGCTACACCTTC
CDR3: CASSKAQGEGVDGYTF

D: TRBD1
V: TRBV25-1
size: -
J: TRBJ1-1
length: 15
DNA: TGTGCCAGCAGGGAAAGCCTTACAGGGGTTACTGAAGCTTTCTTT
CDR3: CASRESLTGVTEAFF

D: -
V: TRBV6-6
size: few
J: TRBJ2-1
length: 14
DNA: TGTGCCAGCAGCTACCGCAGGGATTACAATGAGCAGTTCTTC
CDR3: CASSYRRDYNEQFF

D: TRBD2
V: TRBV3-1/TRBV3-2
size: -
J: TRBJ2-1
length: 16
DNA: TGTGCCAGCAGCCGGTCTAGCGGGACGCAACGGAATGAGCAGTTCTTC
CDR3: CASSRSSGTQRNEQFF

D: -
V: TRBV7-8
size: few
J: TRBJ1-5
length: 14
DNA: TGTGCCAGCAGCTTAAGGGAGGGAGGCCAGCCCCAGCATTTT
CDR3: CASSLREGGQPQHF

D: TRBD1
V: TRBV19
size: -
J: TRBJ1-2
length: 13
DNA: TGTGCCAGTAGACTTCAGGGGGTCTATGGCTACACCTTC
CDR3: CASRLQGVYGYTF

D: -
V: TRBV4-2
size: -
J: TRBJ1-4
length: 17
DNA: TGTGCCAGCAGCCAAGAACGCAGGCTCGCAACTAATGAAAAACTGTTTTTT
CDR3: CASSQERRLATNEKLFF

D: -
V: TRBV6-2/TRBV6-3
size: -
J: TRBJ2-2
length: 15
DNA: TGTGCCAGCAGTTACTCTCAGGGGAACACCGGGGAGCTGTTTTTT
CDR3: CASSYSQGNTGELFF

D: TRBD1
V: TRBV18
size: -
J: TRBJ1-2
length: 15
DNA: TGTGCCAGCTCACCCCGGACAGGGGCTAACTATGGCTACACCTTC
CDR3: CASSPRTGANYGYTF

D: TRBD1
V: TRBV6-5
size: -
J: TRBJ1-1
length: 16
DNA: TGTGCCAGCAGTTACGGGCAGGGGGTCTCGAACACTGAAGCTTTCTTT
CDR3: CASSYGQGVSNTEAFF

D: -
V: TRBV5-5
size: -
J: TRBJ2-2
length: 16
DNA: TGTGCCAGCAGGTTATCAGCGGAGGCCCGAACCGGGGAGCTGTTTTTT
CDR3: CASRLSAEARTGELFF

D: -
V: TRBV5-5
size: -
J: TRBJ1-3
length: 15
DNA: TGTGCCAGCAGTCGGGGGGACTTCTCTGGAAACACCATATATTTT
CDR3: CASSRGDFSGNTIYF